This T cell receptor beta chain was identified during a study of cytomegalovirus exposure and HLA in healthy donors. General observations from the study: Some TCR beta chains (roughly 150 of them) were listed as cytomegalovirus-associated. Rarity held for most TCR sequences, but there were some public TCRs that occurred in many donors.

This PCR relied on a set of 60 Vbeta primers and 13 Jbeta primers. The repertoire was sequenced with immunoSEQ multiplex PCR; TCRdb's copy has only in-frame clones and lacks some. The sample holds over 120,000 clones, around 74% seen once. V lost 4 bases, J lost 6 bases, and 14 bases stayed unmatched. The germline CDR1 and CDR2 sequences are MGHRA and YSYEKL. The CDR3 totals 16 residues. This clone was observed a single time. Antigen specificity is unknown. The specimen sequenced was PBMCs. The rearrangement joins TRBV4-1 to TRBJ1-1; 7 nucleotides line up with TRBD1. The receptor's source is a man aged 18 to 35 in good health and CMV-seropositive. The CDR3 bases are TGCGCCAGCAGCCGCAGACAGGGCGGTGGTAGGCCTGAAGCTTTCTTT. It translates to CASSRRQGGGRPEAFF.